The T cell receptor beta chain under discussion was sequenced for a study of cytomegalovirus exposure and HLA in healthy donors. This clone was seen only once. Its antigen is undetermined. V lost 3 bases, J lost 3 bases, and 4 bases stayed unmatched. Per germline, CDR1 MNHNS and CDR2 SASEGT. The CDR3 runs 15 residues. Use of 60 Vbeta and 13 Jbeta primers characterized the PCR. Repertoires were generated with immunoSEQ multiplex PCR, while TCRdb's copy carries only in-frame clones and drops some. This sample has fewer than 250,000 clones; around 78% occur once, and the top ten carry 13% to 15%. Study-wide results and limits: DRB1 had the most TCR associations and HLA-C the fewest, a later analysis found, with rates varying by HLA locus. A later analysis associated some 16,000 TCR beta sequences with HLA alleles at a 0.05 false discovery rate.

V and J are TRBV6-1 and TRBJ1-5; 8 bases are shared with TRBD1. The clonotype originates from a woman aged 30 to 39 in good health and CMV-seropositive. The sequenced material came from PBMCs. The CDR3 nucleotides are TGTGCCAGCAGTGATGACAGGGGCTCCAATCAGCCCCAGCATTTT. Protein sequence: CASSDDRGSNQPQHF.